This is a list of T cell receptor beta chains from one sample in a study of T-cell reconstitution after alpha-beta-depleted transplantation in children. A single record per CDR3 protein comes from TCRdb applying MiXCR to the PCR reads. The profile shows 600,000 to 700,000 distinct CDR3 sequences, approximately 14% of them singletons. The starting material was PBMCs, obtained before TCRalphabeta/CD19-depleted stem cell transplant. These receptors originate from a girl aged 2-10 years with congenital amegakaryocytic thrombocytopenia, due to receive a stem cell transplant. Both conserved end residues are part of each CDR3. A D gene is named only where the DNA matches it firmly. Not every row has a clone size; where given, it reads once, few, many or a size class.

J gene,clone size,D gene,V gene,CDR3 protein,CDR3 DNA
TRBJ2-2,few,TRBD1,TRBV19,CASSQDRASGELFF,TGTGCCAGTAGCCAAGACAGGGCTAGCGGGGAGCTGTTTTTT
TRBJ2-7,many,NA,TRBV20-1,CSARGFQSYEQYF,TGCAGTGCTAGAGGATTCCAATCCTACGAGCAGTACTTC
TRBJ2-1,many,NA,TRBV5-1,CASSVGRQDIDNEQFF,TGCGCCAGCAGCGTTGGGAGGCAAGACATAGACAATGAGCAGTTCTTC
TRBJ2-7,many,TRBD1,TRBV27,CASTSWDRLRLEQYF,TGTGCCTCTACGAGCTGGGACAGGTTGAGGCTCGAGCAGTACTTC
TRBJ2-7,NA,NA,TRBV20-1,CSARGAGEIPYEQYF,TGCAGTGCTAGAGGGGCAGGGGAAATTCCCTACGAGCAGTACTTC
TRBJ2-5,few,TRBD2,TRBV20-1,CSARDRLAGDGETQYF,TGCAGTGCTAGAGATAGACTAGCGGGAGATGGGGAGACCCAGTACTTC
TRBJ2-1,NA,NA,TRBV20-1,CSARGTYLYNEQFF,TGCAGTGCTAGAGGGACTTACCTTTACAATGAGCAGTTCTTC
TRBJ2-1,many,TRBD2,TRBV18,CASSPSGQVAGLAGEQFF,TGTGCCAGCTCACCAAGTGGGCAGGTGGCGGGACTAGCTGGTGAGCAGTTCTTC
TRBJ2-1,NA,TRBD2,TRBV11-2,CASSRSGRGINNEQFF,TGTGCCAGCAGCCGTAGCGGGAGAGGAATTAACAATGAGCAGTTCTTC
TRBJ2-7,NA,NA,TRBV5-5,CASSLPQTSPAYEQYF,TGTGCCAGCAGCTTGCCCCAGACCTCCCCAGCCTACGAGCAGTACTTC
TRBJ2-1,many,TRBD2,TRBV29-1,CSVEGLAGIYNEQFF,TGCAGCGTTGAAGGACTAGCGGGCATATACAATGAGCAGTTCTTC
TRBJ2-7,few,TRBD2,TRBV20-1,CSAYRTSSSYEQYF,TGCAGTGCTTACCGGACTAGCTCGTCCTACGAGCAGTACTTC
TRBJ2-1,many,NA,TRBV12-3/TRBV12-4,CASRQGHPGDDEQFF,TGTGCCAGCAGGCAGGGACACCCTGGGGACGATGAGCAGTTCTTC
TRBJ2-1,NA,NA,TRBV7-6,CASSLDVPPSGGFPYNEQFF,TGTGCCAGCAGCTTAGACGTCCCGCCTTCTGGTGGGTTTCCCTACAATGAGCAGTTCTTC
TRBJ2-7,NA,NA,TRBV11-2,CASTRGVYEQYF,TGTGCCAGCACCCGAGGGGTCTACGAGCAGTACTTC
TRBJ1-5,NA,TRBD1,TRBV12-3/TRBV12-4,CASARGRDSSSNQPQHF,TGTGCCAGCGCCCGAGGCCGGGACAGCTCTAGCAATCAGCCCCAGCATTTT
TRBJ2-7,few,NA,TRBV7-9,CASSLITPGPDEQYF,TGTGCCAGCAGCCTAATAACCCCGGGACCCGACGAGCAGTACTTC
TRBJ2-1,few,NA,TRBV30,CAWIGWDNEQFF,TGTGCCTGGATCGGATGGGACAATGAGCAGTTCTTC
TRBJ2-3,many,NA,TRBV20-1,CSARGRKAASTDTQYF,TGCAGTGCTAGAGGCCGGAAAGCGGCAAGCACAGATACGCAGTATTTT
TRBJ2-2,NA,NA,TRBV6-5,CASSSKGVTGELFF,TGTGCCAGCAGTTCAAAGGGGGTTACCGGGGAGCTGTTTTTT
TRBJ2-7,many,NA,TRBV9,CASSVGGGTYEQYF,TGTGCCAGCAGCGTAGGGGGAGGTACCTACGAGCAGTACTTC
TRBJ2-1,NA,NA,TRBV5-4,CASSLGWAKANEQFF,TGTGCCAGCAGCTTGGGGTGGGCCAAAGCTAATGAGCAGTTCTTC
TRBJ2-7,many,TRBD2,TRBV20-1,CSARVRAGGYEQYF,TGCAGTGCTAGAGTTCGAGCGGGAGGGTACGAGCAGTACTTC
TRBJ2-1,NA,NA,TRBV18,CASSPIVGVYNEQFF,TGTGCCAGCTCACCGATAGTCGGCGTCTACAATGAGCAGTTCTTC
TRBJ1-3,NA,NA,TRBV5-1,CASSLVSSGPAFF,TGCGCCAGCAGCTTGGTATCGTCGGGACCGGCGTTCTTT
TRBJ1-1,many,NA,TRBV12-3/TRBV12-4,CASSFGGANTEAFF,TGTGCCAGCAGTTTCGGGGGCGCGAACACTGAAGCTTTCTTT
TRBJ2-1,NA,TRBD2,TRBV7-6,CASSKTGTSGRIHEQFF,TGTGCCAGCAGCAAAACCGGGACTAGCGGGAGAATCCATGAGCAGTTCTTC
TRBJ2-7,few,NA,TRBV20-1,CSRGLSPYEQYF,TGCAGCCGAGGACTATCACCCTACGAGCAGTACTTC
TRBJ2-5,NA,NA,TRBV12-3/TRBV12-4,CASSRPGGFRRVLQETQYF,TGTGCCAGCAGCCGTCCAGGGGGATTCCGGAGGGTTCTGCAAGAGACCCAGTACTTC
TRBJ2-1,NA,TRBD1,TRBV7-2,CASSPTDRVYNEQFF,TGTGCCAGCAGCCCCACGGACAGGGTTTACAATGAGCAGTTCTTC
TRBJ1-1,few,NA,TRBV7-8,CASSLSGITEAFF,TGTGCCAGCAGCTTAAGTGGGATAACTGAAGCTTTCTTT
TRBJ1-1,NA,NA,TRBV3-1,CASSPRTGFTEAFF,TGTGCCAGCAGCCCCCGAACGGGGTTCACTGAAGCTTTCTTT
TRBJ2-1,many,NA,TRBV6-5,CASSYSFFTTATNEQFF,TGTGCCAGCAGTTACTCGTTTTTTACGACAGCAACAAATGAGCAGTTCTTC
TRBJ2-5,many,NA,TRBV20-1,CSARPTSQETQYF,TGCAGTGCTAGACCGACTAGCCAAGAGACCCAGTACTTC
TRBJ2-1,many,TRBD2,TRBV7-6,CASSWTSSSEQFF,TGTGCCAGCAGCTGGACTAGCTCGAGTGAGCAGTTCTTC
TRBJ2-1,few,TRBD1,TRBV7-9,CASRGKGQVENEQFF,TGTGCCAGCCGAGGGAAGGGACAGGTCGAGAATGAGCAGTTCTTC
TRBJ1-1,many,NA,TRBV5-1,CASSLEGAEAFF,TGTGCCAGCAGCTTAGAAGGGGCTGAAGCTTTCTTT
TRBJ2-3,many,TRBD2,TRBV27,CASSFLAGDTQYF,TGTGCCAGCAGTTTCCTAGCGGGAGATACGCAGTATTTT
TRBJ1-3,many,NA,TRBV20-1,CSARYGNSGNTIYF,TGCAGTGCTAGATACGGGAACTCTGGAAACACCATATATTTT
TRBJ2-5,NA,NA,TRBV30,CAWTGPLETQYF,TGTGCCTGGACAGGACCTCTGGAGACCCAGTACTTC
TRBJ1-2,many,NA,TRBV20-1,CSAPSGNYGYTF,TGCAGTGCTCCCTCGGGGAACTATGGCTACACCTTC
TRBJ1-1,NA,NA,TRBV5-1,CASSSGTINTEAFF,TGCGCCAGCAGCTCCGGGACAATTAACACTGAAGCTTTCTTT
TRBJ2-2,many,NA,TRBV20-1,CSAREGNTGELFF,TGCAGTGCTAGAGAGGGTAACACCGGGGAGCTGTTTTTT
TRBJ2-1,many,TRBD2,TRBV6-1,CASAGTRYNEQFF,TGTGCCTCCGCCGGGACTAGGTACAATGAGCAGTTCTTC
TRBJ2-7,once,NA,TRBV9,CASSVGPYSVSYEQYF,TGTGCCAGCAGCGTGGGACCTTATTCGGTCTCCTACGAGCAGTACTTC
TRBJ2-2,many,NA,TRBV24-1,CATSEPQVAGELFF,TGTGCCACCAGTGAGCCGCAGGTGGCCGGGGAGCTGTTTTTT
TRBJ1-5,few,NA,TRBV27,CASSLRGAGNQPQHF,TGTGCCAGCAGTTTAAGGGGGGCTGGCAATCAGCCCCAGCATTTT
TRBJ2-1,many,NA,TRBV5-1,CASQSSYNEQFF,TGCGCCAGCCAAAGCTCCTACAATGAGCAGTTCTTC
TRBJ2-3,once,NA,TRBV6-5,CASSYSRRGIDTQYF,TGTGCCAGCAGTTACTCCCGGCGGGGCATAGACACGCAGTATTTT
TRBJ2-1,NA,TRBD2,TRBV7-2,CASSLAGSGRGYEQFF,TGTGCCAGCAGCTTAGCTGGTAGCGGGAGAGGCTACGAGCAGTTCTTC
TRBJ2-7,many,NA,TRBV3-1,CASSQRTSRQAFYEQYF,TGTGCCAGCAGCCAAAGGACATCCCGACAGGCCTTCTACGAGCAGTACTTC
TRBJ1-2,few,TRBD1,TRBV29-1,CSVRDRAGGYTF,TGCAGCGTTAGGGACAGGGCGGGAGGCTACACCTTC
TRBJ2-3,few,NA,TRBV5-1,CASSSPARDTQYF,TGCGCCAGCAGCTCCCCCGCGAGGGATACGCAGTATTTT
TRBJ2-7,many,NA,TRBV10-3,CAISSVASGQPLYEQYF,TGTGCCATCAGTTCAGTCGCATCCGGACAGCCACTCTACGAGCAGTACTTC
TRBJ2-5,few,TRBD1,TRBV27,CASNSRKGAEETQYF,TGTGCCAGCAATAGCAGGAAGGGGGCTGAAGAGACCCAGTACTTC
TRBJ2-7,few,TRBD1,TRBV5-1,CASSSGTGGEEQYF,TGCGCCAGCAGCTCCGGGACAGGGGGAGAAGAGCAGTACTTC
TRBJ2-1,few,NA,TRBV7-8,CASSDYLDNEQFF,TGTGCCAGCAGCGACTACTTGGACAATGAGCAGTTCTTC